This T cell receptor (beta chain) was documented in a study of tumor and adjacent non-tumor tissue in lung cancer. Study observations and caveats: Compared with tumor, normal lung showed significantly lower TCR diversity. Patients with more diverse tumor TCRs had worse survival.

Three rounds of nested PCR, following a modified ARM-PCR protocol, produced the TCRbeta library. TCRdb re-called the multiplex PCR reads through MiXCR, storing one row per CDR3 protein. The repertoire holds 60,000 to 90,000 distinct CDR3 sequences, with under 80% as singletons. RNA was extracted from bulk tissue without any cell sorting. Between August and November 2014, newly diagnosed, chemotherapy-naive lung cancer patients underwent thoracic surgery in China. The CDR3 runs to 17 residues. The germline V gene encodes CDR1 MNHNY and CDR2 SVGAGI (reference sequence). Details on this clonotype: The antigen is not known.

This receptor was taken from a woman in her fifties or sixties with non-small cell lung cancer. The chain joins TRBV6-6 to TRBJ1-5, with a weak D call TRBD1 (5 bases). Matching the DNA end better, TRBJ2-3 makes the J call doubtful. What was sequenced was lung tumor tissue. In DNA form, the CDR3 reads TGTGCCAGCAGTTACTTGACAGTGGCCTCAAGGAATCAGCACCAGTATTTT. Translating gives CASSYLTVASRNQHQYF.